These 12 T cell receptor beta chains originate from one sample sequenced in a study of T cells in Graves' hyperthyroidism and ophthalmopathy. The source material, RNA transcripts, was used to amplify TCR beta CDR3 regions. The HTBI primer set drove a first-round RT-PCR of the TCR CDR3. TCRdb reanalysed the multiplex PCR reads using MiXCR and keeps one entry per CDR3 protein. The sample records 300,000 to 350,000 distinct CDR3 sequences, roughly a fifth being singletons. The sample consisted of blood. These receptors all come from a woman between 45 and 60 years old with Graves' hyperthyroidism.

The chain recombines TRBV5-1 with TRBJ2-3; 11 bases agree with TRBD2. This CDR3 comprises 15 residues. The V gene's germline CDR1 is SGHRS and CDR2 YFSETQ. V shed 5 bases, J shed 5 bases, and the junction held 7 bases outside the gene matches. This CDR3 reads CASRRSGRAEDTQYF. DNA of the CDR3: TGCGCCAGCAGACGTAGCGGGAGGGCCGAAGATACGCAGTATTTT.

This clonotype was recorded many times. J is TRBJ1-2 and V is TRBV28; 7 positions agree with TRBD1. The V gene's germline CDR1 is MDHEN and CDR2 SYDVKM. The V segment lost 5 bases and the J segment 2 bases; nucleotides outside the gene matches: 8. The CDR3 spans 15 residues. The CDR3, as DNA: TGTGCCAGCAGTGTGACAGGGTTGCAGAACTATGGCTACACCTTC. Residues: CASSVTGLQNYGYTF.

Many counts were recorded for this clonotype. The chain couples TRBV12-3 or TRBV12-4 to TRBJ2-5; D is possibly TRBD1 (5 bases). V dropped 2 bases and J dropped 5 bases, with 12 bases sitting between them. There are 14 residues in the CDR3. CDR3 protein: CASSLLGAAETQYF. DNA for the CDR3: TGTGCCAGCAGTTTATTAGGGGCTGCGGAGACCCAGTACTTC.

The chain links TRBV2 to TRBJ2-7; 9 nucleotides match TRBD1. This CDR3 contains 12 residues. V gave up 10 bases and J gave up 3 bases; unmatched junction bases: 4. Germline CDR1 SNHLY, CDR2 FYNNEI. CDR3 region: CAIGQGSYEQYF. CDR3 DNA sequence: TGTGCCATCGGACAGGGGAGCTACGAGCAGTACTTC.

This chain connects TRBV5-6 to TRBJ2-2; D may be TRBD1 or TRBD2 (5 bases each). The germline V gene has CDR1 SGHDT and CDR2 YYEEEE. V lost 0 bases and J lost 1, with 13 bases in between. The CDR3 is made up of 17 amino acids. This CDR3 is CASSLEPGRWNTGELFF. DNA of the CDR3: TGTGCCAGCAGCTTGGAACCGGGACGCTGGAACACCGGGGAGCTGTTTTTT.

The chain joins TRBV5-6 to TRBJ2-1; possibly TRBD1 for D (6 bases). The germline V gene has CDR1 SGHDT and CDR2 YYEEEE. Trimming shortened V by 3 bases and J by 4 bases, and 11 bases separated the two germline ends. The CDR3 loop spans 14 amino acids. Written as DNA, the CDR3 is TGTGCCAGCAGCTCACTGACAGGATACAATGAGCAGTTCTTC. This translates into CASSSLTGYNEQFF.

The table lists this clonotype with many counts. The chain employs TRBV27 and TRBJ1-3; D unresolved. V was shortened by 4 bases and J by 0 bases, with 4 bases between the two germline ends. The CDR3 length is 13 residues. Germline V gene data show CDR1 as MNHEY and CDR2 as SMNVEV (reference sequence). CDR3 DNA: TGTGCCAGCAGTTCCTACTCTGGAAACACCATATATTTT. It yields the protein CASSSYSGNTIYF.

This clonotype came up a few times. This chain joins TRBV9 and TRBJ2-1; D remains unclear. In germline, CDR1 is SGDLS, CDR2 YYNGEE. Trimming pared 4 bases from V and 5 bases from J, leaving 16 bases between. This CDR3 spans 15 amino acids. CDR3 residues: CASSFLDQAHNEQFF. The CDR3 DNA reads as TGTGCCAGCAGCTTCTTGGACCAGGCACACAATGAGCAGTTCTTC.

This clonotype was detected a few times. This chain joins TRBV27 and TRBJ2-5; D is tentatively TRBD1 or TRBD2 (5 bases each). Germline V gene lookup returns CDR1 MNHEY and CDR2 SMNVEV (reference sequence). The V end was cut by 5 bases, the J end by 2 bases, with 15 bases between. There are 15 residues in the CDR3. Here the CDR3 reads CASSPTRWGQETQYF. DNA for the CDR3: TGTGCCAGCAGTCCAACTCGATGGGGGCAAGAGACCCAGTACTTC.

This clonotype came up many times. The chain's CDR3 is CASSLGGGYNEQFF. The CDR3 DNA reads TGTGCCAGCAGCTTAGGAGGGGGGTACAATGAGCAGTTCTTC. The J gene is TRBJ2-1, the V gene TRBV7-2; perhaps D is TRBD1 or TRBD2 (6 bases each). This CDR3 has 14 amino acids. CDR1 and CDR2 from the germline V gene are SGHTA and FQGNSA. The V end lost 1 base, the J end lost 4 bases, and 8 bases lay between the germline ends.

The chain employs TRBV11-1 and TRBJ2-1; a possible D gene is TRBD2 (6 bases). Per the germline V gene, CDR1 is SGHAT and CDR2 is FQDESV (reference sequence). This CDR3 has 15 residues. Deletions cut 4 bases from V and 9 bases from J, with 19 bases between. CDR3 protein: CASSSGGGGVGEQFF. The CDR3, as DNA: TGTGCCAGCAGCTCTGGGGGAGGTGGGGTCGGTGAGCAGTTCTTC.

This chain connects TRBV7-2 to TRBJ1-2, with TRBD1 matching 8 bases. V trimming: 1 base; J trimming: 8 bases; junction bases outside the gene matches: 6. This CDR3 is 14 amino acids long. Per the germline V gene, CDR1 is SGHTA and CDR2 is FQGNSA. Here the CDR3 DNA reads TGTGCCAGCAGCTTAGGGACAGGGCGAGAGGGCTACACCTTC. Its translation: CASSLGTGREGYTF.